This T cell receptor beta chain was sequenced in a study of tumor and adjacent non-tumor tissue in lung cancer. Whole-study context: The patients, 10 to 11 men and 5 women, were about 31 to 76 with stage I to III disease. Samples averaged around 3.9 million productive TCRbeta reads each.

No cell sorting was done before RNA was extracted from the tissue. This non-tumor lung sample came from over 3 cm beyond the tumor edge. Donors were chemotherapy-naive, newly diagnosed lung cancer surgical patients in China, August–late 2014. From germline, CDR1 is SGHNT and CDR2 YENEEA. The CDR3 covers 16 residues. TCRbeta libraries were built with three rounds of nested PCR, modified from ARM-PCR. MiXCR, run by TCRdb on the multiplex PCR reads, gives a single entry per CDR3 protein. The repertoire consists of some 97,000 distinct CDR3 sequences, with over 55% occurring once and the leading ten covering around a fifth. General study points: Tumor TCR diversity, when higher, was linked to shorter survival.

Points on this clonotype: No antigen is known for it. Germline and junction disagree at one end, which may indicate a read error.

This TCR was sampled from a man aged 25-45 years with non-small cell lung cancer. The V and J genes are TRBV11-3 and TRBJ2-1; TRBD1 agrees at 8 bases. The source material was distant non-tumor lung tissue. The CDR3 DNA reads as TGTGCCAGCAGCGCCAGACAGGGGACATCCTACAATGAGGAGTTCTTC. Encoded protein: CASSARQGTSYNEEFF.